These 7 T cell receptor beta chains share one sample of origin, sequenced in a study of CD8 T cells in Susac syndrome. Random hexamers were used to reverse transcribe the RNA input (0.5 to 1 ug). A single record per CDR3 protein comes from TCRdb applying MiXCR to the immunoSEQ multiplex PCR reads. The sample contains 150,000 or so distinct CDR3 sequences, approximately 94% of which appear only once. Source material: CD8+ T cells from PBMCs. These receptors came from a human donor with multiple sclerosis.

The V and J genes are TRBV28 and TRBJ2-3, with D possibly being TRBD2 (5 bases). Germline CDR1 is MDHEN and CDR2 is SYDVKM. V was clipped by 3 bases and J by 1 base, with 5 bases between them. This CDR3 spans 13 amino acids. Here the CDR3 reads CASSLRGTDTQYF. The DNA of the CDR3 is TGTGCCAGCAGTTTGAGGGGCACAGATACGCAGTATTTT. Together with reference TRBV28 and TRBJ2-3, the CDR3 gives the full variable domain: DVKVTQSSRYLVKRTGEKVFLECVQDMDHENMFWYRQDPGLGLRLIYFSYDVKMKEKGDIPEGYSVSREKKERFSLILESASTNQTSMYLCASSLRGTDTQYFGPGTRLTVL.

The chain employs TRBV18 and TRBJ2-7; D possibly matches TRBD1 or TRBD2 (5 bases each). CDR1 KGHSH and CDR2 LQKENI come from the germline V gene. The CDR3 is 18 amino acids. The V end was cut by 2 bases, the J end by 0 bases, with 20 bases between. In DNA form, the CDR3 reads TGTGCCAGCTCACCATGGAAGGGTACGGGGCGCGTCTCCTACGAGCAGTACTTC. As protein: CASSPWKGTGRVSYEQYF.

This chain uses TRBV9 with TRBJ2-2; 9 nucleotides agree with TRBD1. The CDR3 has 16 amino acids. The V and J ends lost 0 bases and 7 bases, in that order; junction bases with no gene match: 7. Germline V gene sequence: CDR1 SGDLS, CDR2 YYNGEE. CDR3 in amino acids: CASSVEQGADGGELFF. For the CDR3, the DNA is TGTGCCAGCAGCGTAGAACAGGGGGCTGATGGCGGGGAGCTGTTTTTT.

This chain connects TRBV7-9 to TRBJ2-5, with 7 bases fitting TRBD1. This CDR3 spans 12 amino acids. Germline V gene sequence: CDR1 SEHNR, CDR2 FQNEAQ (reference sequence). Trimming took 7 bases from V and 4 from J; bases not matched to a gene: 3. For the CDR3, the DNA is TGTGCCAGCACGGGACAGAGAGAGACCCAGTACTTC. Translation gives CASTGQRETQYF.

There are a few counts of this clonotype. This chain connects TRBV27 to TRBJ2-5; D remains ambiguous. CDR3 size: 13 residues. V dropped 3 bases and J dropped 5 bases, with 10 bases sitting between them. The germline V gene encodes CDR1 MNHEY and CDR2 SMNVEV (reference sequence). CDR3: CASSLLGSETQYF. The DNA of the CDR3 is TGTGCCAGCAGTTTGCTCGGTTCGGAGACCCAGTACTTC.

V usage is TRBV6-5 and J usage is TRBJ2-7; 8 bases fit TRBD2. The germline gives CDR1 MNHEY, CDR2 SVGAGI. V was clipped by 0 bases and J by 6 bases; unmatched bases: 4. The CDR3 totals 14 residues. CDR3 nucleotide sequence: TGTGCCAGCAGTTACTCGGGGCGGGGGGTCGAGCAGTACTTC. Translated: CASSYSGRGVEQYF.

The V and J genes are TRBV20-1 and TRBJ2-1; no firm D call. The CDR3 consists of 12 residues. Per germline, CDR1 DFQATT and CDR2 SNEGSKA (reference sequence). The V end lost 6 bases, the J end lost 6 bases, and 12 bases lay between the germline ends. As DNA, the CDR3 is TGCAGTGCCACAAACAGTCTCAATGAGCAGTTCTTC. It encodes CSATNSLNEQFF.